Reported below is one T cell receptor beta chain. There are 17 residues in the CDR3. Between the trimmed V and J ends, which lost 0 bases and 1 base, there was a span of 16 bases. The V gene's germline CDR1 is DFQATT and CDR2 SNEGSKA (reference sequence). This sample is part of a study of CD8 T cells in Susac syndrome. Reverse transcription of about 0.5 to 1 ug RNA used random hexamers. TCRdb re-called the immunoSEQ multiplex PCR reads through MiXCR, storing one row per CDR3 protein. The top ten clones hold approximately 0.15% of a sample with around 170,000 distinct CDR3 sequences, approximately 95% of them seen once. The study sequenced TCR beta in blood CD8+ and CD4+ T cells.

Sample: CD8+ T cells from PBMCs. The chain carries TRBV20-1 and TRBJ2-1; tentatively, D is TRBD1 (5 bases). The receptor comes from a human donor with Susac syndrome. The CDR3 spells CSARDEVGVESYNEQFF. The CDR3 bases are TGCAGTGCTAGAGATGAGGTAGGGGTGGAGTCCTACAATGAGCAGTTCTTC.